Listed here are 25 T cell receptor beta chains from one sample, sequenced in a study of blood T cell repertoires in COVID-19. Assay used: immunoSEQ multiplex PCR; TCRdb lists only in-frame clones, some missing. The sample consists of roughly 300,000 clones, more than 75% of them appearing once. Sequences were obtained from PBMCs or T cells enriched from blood (not recorded which). The receptors originated from a woman aged 25 to 39 who had recovered from COVID-19.

About this clone itself: Other nucleotide sequences from this sample produce the same CDR3. The gene calls are TRBV9 and TRBJ1-2; a possible D gene is TRBD1 (6 bases). The length of the CDR3 is 12 residues. V lost 0 bases and J lost 7, with 7 bases in between. The V gene's germline CDR1 is SGDLS and CDR2 YYNGEE. The DNA of the CDR3 is TGTGCCAGCAGCGTAGTAGGGGGTGGCTACACCTTC. This codes for CASSVVGGGYTF.

This chain uses TRBV5-1 with TRBJ1-1; D may be TRBD1 (6 bases). V was shortened by 3 bases and J by 1 base, with 13 bases between the two germline ends. Germline assignment: CDR1 SGHRS and CDR2 YFSETQ. The CDR3 consists of 15 residues. CDR3 nucleotides: TGCGCCAGCAGCTCCTGGGACACAGGGAACACTGAAGCTTTCTTT. Amino acid sequence: CASSSWDTGNTEAFF.

The V gene is TRBV5-8, the J gene TRBJ1-5; TRBD1 is a possible D gene (5 bases). The CDR3 is 15 residues long. Trimming pared 0 bases from V and 4 bases from J, leaving 11 bases between. From germline, CDR1 is SGHTS and CDR2 YDEGEE. CDR3 sequence: CASSLALTANQPQHF. As DNA, the CDR3 is TGTGCCAGCAGCTTGGCCTTGACAGCTAATCAGCCCCAGCATTTT.

The rearrangement links TRBV19 to TRBJ2-2; 7 bases align to TRBD1. The germline CDR1 and CDR2 sequences are LNHDA and SQIVND (reference sequence). The CDR3 covers 15 residues. V dropped 3 bases and J dropped 4; count of bases not matched to a gene: 5. As DNA, the CDR3 is TGTGCCAGTAGTATCTACAGGGGTGGCACCGGGGAGCTGTTTTTT. Translation gives CASSIYRGGTGELFF. The variable domain in full, completed from reference TRBV19 and TRBJ2-2, reads DGGITQSPKYLFRKEGQNVTLSCEQNLNHDAMYWYRQDPGQGLRLIYYSQIVNDFQKGDIAEGYSVSREKKESFPLTVTSAQKNPTAFYLCASSIYRGGTGELFFGEGSRLTVL.

This CDR3 is CASSGTALQPQHF. CDR3 coding DNA: TGTGCCAGTAGTGGGACAGCCCTCCAGCCCCAGCATTTT. The V call is TRBV19, the J call TRBJ1-5; 7 nucleotides match TRBD1. Trimming removed 5 bases from V and 7 bases from J; junction bases left unmatched: 5. Per the germline V gene, CDR1 is LNHDA and CDR2 is SQIVND (reference sequence). This CDR3 has 13 amino acids.

This rearrangement joins TRBV10-3 to TRBJ2-7, with D tentatively TRBD2 (5 bases). This CDR3 is built from 13 residues. The V and J ends lost 2 bases and 4 bases respectively, with 9 bases between them. Germline V gene lookup returns CDR1 ENHRY and CDR2 SYGVKD. The CDR3, as DNA: TGTGCCATCAGTGAGGTTTCGGGGTACGAGCAGTACTTC. This codes for CAISEVSGYEQYF.

CDR3 in amino acids: CASRLISRGREQYF. For the CDR3, the DNA is TGTGCCAGCAGGCTAATCTCTCGTGGTCGCGAGCAGTACTTC. The chain uses TRBV11-2 and TRBJ2-7; no clear D. Per the germline V gene, CDR1 is SGHAT and CDR2 is FQNNGV. CDR3 size: 14 residues. The ends were cut back, 6 bases at V and 6 bases at J, with 18 bases in the middle.

This sequence joins TRBV3-1 (or the pseudogene TRBV3-2) and TRBJ2-4; 8 bases fit TRBD1. The V gene's germline CDR1 is LGHDT and CDR2 YNNKEL (reference sequence). This CDR3 spans 17 amino acids. After removal of 2 bases from V and 1 base from J, the junction contained 7 bases not matched to a gene. The CDR3 spells CASSQPQGASAKNIQYF. The CDR3 region has the DNA TGTGCCAGCAGCCAACCCCAGGGGGCCTCCGCCAAAAACATTCAGTACTTC.

This chain uses TRBV9 with TRBJ2-7; no firm D call. The CDR3 extends over 15 amino acids. The germline V and J ends were trimmed by 0 bases and 0 bases, with 10 bases remaining between them. The germline gives CDR1 SGDLS, CDR2 YYNGEE. CDR3 bases: TGTGCCAGCAGCGTAGCGGGTTCGAGCTCCTACGAGCAGTACTTC. It encodes CASSVAGSSSYEQYF.

The chain has TRBV27 and TRBJ1-6; 9 nucleotides agree with TRBD1. The germline gives CDR1 MNHEY, CDR2 SMNVEV (reference sequence). V gave up 6 bases and J gave up 3 bases; unmatched junction bases: 6. The length of the CDR3 is 16 residues. CDR3 sequence (DNA): TGTGCCAGCAGCCAACAGGGGGCCGGCTATAATTCACCCCTCCACTTT. The encoded protein is CASSQQGAGYNSPLHF.

V gene TRBV28 combines with J gene TRBJ1-1, with D possibly TRBD1 on 5 matching bases. Deletions cut 3 bases from V and 11 bases from J, with 13 bases between. Germline V gene sequence: CDR1 MDHEN, CDR2 SYDVKM. The CDR3 covers 12 residues. DNA of the CDR3: TGTGCCAGCAGTTTTCGAAGGGGTGGGGCTTTCTTT. Amino acids: CASSFRRGGAFF.

V and J are TRBV6-6 and TRBJ1-2; D remains ambiguous. Germline V gene lookup returns CDR1 MNHNY and CDR2 SVGAGI (reference sequence). The CDR3 is 12 amino acids. V was shortened by 6 bases and J by 4 bases, with 9 bases between the two germline ends. In nucleotides, the CDR3 is TGTGCCAGCAGCGGAGGGAGCTATGGCTACACCTTC. Protein: CASSGGSYGYTF.

V gene TRBV2 combines with J gene TRBJ2-5; 9 nucleotides align to TRBD2. CDR1 is SNHLY, CDR2 FYNNEI, per germline. The CDR3 spans 13 residues. Trimming cost V 11 bases and J 2 bases; bases outside gene matches: 6. CDR3 in DNA: TGTGCCGGCCAGCGGGGGGAGCAAGAGACCCAGTACTTC. Residues: CAGQRGEQETQYF.

V and J are TRBV7-9 and TRBJ2-3, with a weak D call TRBD2 (6 bases). This CDR3 comprises 16 residues. V was shortened by 5 bases and J by 4 bases, with 19 bases between the two germline ends. CDR1 is SEHNR, CDR2 FQNEAQ, per germline (reference sequence). The CDR3 here is CASSRLAGRRADTQYF. The CDR3 coding sequence is TGTGCCAGCAGCCGTCTGGCGGGACGGCGGGCAGATACGCAGTATTTT.

This clone was detected once. V and J are TRBV12-3 or TRBV12-4 and TRBJ1-6; D not certain. The CDR3 consists of 13 residues. The V end lost 4 bases, the J end lost 11 bases, and 12 bases lay between the germline ends. The CDR3 DNA sequence: TGTGCCAGCAGTTCAACGGAGCGGGCACCCCTCCACTTT. Protein product: CASSSTERAPLHF.

This clone appeared a single time. V and J are TRBV5-1 and TRBJ2-7, with a possible D match to TRBD1 (5 bases). V shed 0 bases and J shed 2 bases, with 12 bases lying between them. The CDR3 has 15 residues. Germline assignment: CDR1 SGHRS and CDR2 YFSETQ. CDR3 amino acids: CASSLGAGLAYEQYF. The CDR3 DNA reads as TGCGCCAGCAGCTTGGGCGCAGGGCTGGCCTACGAGCAGTACTTC.

The chain has TRBV7-2 and TRBJ1-4; possibly TRBD1 for D (5 bases). Germline assignment: CDR1 SGHTA and CDR2 FQGNSA. This CDR3 is 13 amino acids long. Trimming cost V 5 bases and J 8 bases, with 12 bases left between them. CDR3 protein: CASSRREGEKLFF. The CDR3 DNA sequence: TGTGCCAGCAGCCGCAGGGAGGGCGAAAAACTGTTTTTT.

The chain combines TRBV2 with TRBJ2-6; the D is unclear. The CDR3 runs to 16 residues. Trimming took 7 bases from V and 0 from J, leaving 13 bases between them. Per germline, CDR1 SNHLY and CDR2 FYNNEI. DNA for the CDR3: TGTGCCAGCAAAGGCGGCAGCCGCTCTGGGGCCAACGTCCTGACTTTC. Its translation is CASKGGSRSGANVLTF.

As for this clone: The limits of the CDR3 on the DNA are not certain, so only TCRdb's listed CDR3 is given. This chain connects TRBV24-1 to TRBJ2-1; the tabulated D call, TRBD1, remains unverified against the DNA. The CDR3 is 11 amino acids in total, end residues counted. Germline values: CDR1 KGHDR, CDR2 SFDVKD. The CDR3 is CAVGQGIQEFF.

This chain links TRBV6-4 with TRBJ2-1, with TRBD2 matching over 10 bases. Germline CDR1 MRHNA, CDR2 SNTAGT. The V gene end was trimmed by 9 bases and the J gene end by 5 bases; junction bases not matched to a gene: 7. The CDR3 spans 14 residues. DNA of the CDR3: TGTGCCAGGTTATATAGCGGGGGGAACAATGAGCAGTTCTTC. As protein: CARLYSGGNNEQFF.

The chain links TRBV6-1 to TRBJ1-4; TRBD1 aligns across 8 bases. The CDR3 is made up of 15 amino acids. CDR1 MNHNS and CDR2 SASEGT come from the germline V gene. Unmatched junction bases numbered 11, after V lost 3 bases and J lost 11 bases. In DNA, the CDR3 is TGTGCCAGCAGTGACCCAGGGGGCGTATCTCCGAAACTGTTTTTT. As protein: CASSDPGGVSPKLFF.

CDR3 amino acids: CASSLRGQSTDTQYF. The CDR3 DNA follows: TGTGCCAGCAGCTTAAGAGGACAGAGCACAGATACGCAGTATTTT. The genes are TRBV7-2 and TRBJ2-3; the D gene is possibly TRBD1 (6 bases). The CDR3 contains 15 residues. CDR1 and CDR2 (germline): SGHTA, FQGNSA. Trimming left V 2 bases short and J 0 bases short, with 9 bases between.

The chain has TRBV4-1 and TRBJ1-2; D remains ambiguous. The CDR3 is 15 amino acids. The V gene's germline CDR1 is MGHRA and CDR2 YSYEKL. Trimming took 0 bases from V and 8 from J, leaving 16 bases between them. The CDR3 here is CASSQDPLATGGYTF. CDR3 coding DNA: TGCGCCAGCAGCCAAGATCCCCTCGCAACGGGAGGCTACACCTTC.

This clone was detected once. The chain couples TRBV2 to TRBJ2-3; 7 nucleotides match TRBD1. V was pared by 4 bases and J by 0 bases, with 1 base of the junction left unmatched. CDR3 size: 14 residues. Germline V gene data show CDR1 as SNHLY and CDR2 as FYNNEI. The CDR3 DNA is TGTGCCAGCAGTGTGACAGGGAGCACAGATACGCAGTATTTT. It yields the protein CASSVTGSTDTQYF.

The chain uses TRBV7-9 and TRBJ1-2; D gene uncertain. Germline loops: CDR1 SEHNR, CDR2 FQNEAQ (reference sequence). V lost 5 bases and J lost 7, with 11 bases in between. The CDR3 runs 12 residues. CDR3 in amino acids: CASSPSSSGYTF. CDR3 bases: TGTGCCAGCAGCCCCTCTAGTTCTGGCTACACCTTC.